This T cell receptor beta chain was obtained from a study of cytomegalovirus exposure and HLA in healthy donors. General study points: In most subjects, TCR beta sequences reportedly gave accurate predictions of HLA-A and HLA-B alleles. TCR beta chains numbering 164 were designated cytomegalovirus-associated.

This clone was seen once. Its antigen is not known. Primers included in the PCR were 60 Vbeta and 13 Jbeta primers. The data were produced by immunoSEQ multiplex PCR, yet TCRdb's version contains in-frame clones alone and is incomplete. The sample shows about 240,000 clones, approximately 82% of them seen only once. Trimming cost V 4 bases and J 4 bases, with 14 bases left between them. This CDR3 is 14 amino acids long. Germline CDR1 SGHDT, CDR2 YYEEEE. The sequenced sample was PBMCs. The genes are TRBV5-6 and TRBJ1-2, with D possibly matching TRBD1 (6 bases). The clonotype comes from a woman in her sixties in good health and CMV-seropositive. CDR3 DNA sequence: TGTGCCAGCAGCACCGGGACAACTATCTATGGCTACACCTTC. Encoded protein: CASSTGTTIYGYTF. Using reference TRBV5-6 and TRBJ1-2 for the parts outside the CDR3, the full variable domain is DAGVTQSPTHLIKTRGQQVTLRCSPKSGHDTVSWYQQALGQGPQFIFQYYEEEERQRGNFPDRFSGHQFPNYSSELNVNALLLGDSALYLCASSTGTTIYGYTFGSGTRLTVV.